This T cell receptor beta chain was captured in a study of molecular identifiers for immune sequencing clone quantification. TCRdb used MiXCR to reprocess the PCR reads, holding one entry per CDR3 protein. The data contain roughly 90,000 distinct CDR3 sequences, around 25% of them singletons. This clonotype has a count of ten or more. This CDR3 has 16 amino acids. Germline CDR1 is SGHAT and CDR2 is FQNNGV. Trimming at V came to 2 bases and at J to 0 bases, leaving 5 bases not matched to a gene. The sequenced sample consisted of naive CD8+ T cells from blood, with Jurkat cell RNA spiked in. As for subset: FACS-sorted CD8+CD4-CCR7+CD45RA+ naive T cells. The rearrangement links TRBV11-2 to TRBJ2-3, with 7 bases fitting TRBD2. The source of this sequence is a human donor in good health. Some libraries in this study had Jurkat cell RNA spiked in. CDR3 in amino acids: CASSLLSGASTDTQYF. CDR3 nucleotide sequence: TGTGCCAGCAGCTTATTAAGCGGGGCTAGCACAGATACGCAGTATTTT.